A single sample is the source of the 2 T cell receptor beta chains below, sequenced in a study of regulatory T cells in long-lasting Graves disease. The time point denotes: newly diagnosed GD, antithyroid drugs for less than 3 months. RNA extracted from PBMCs served as the sequencing template. The TCR beta library used iRepertoire HTBI primers with Arm-PCR amplification of CDR3. TCRdb re-called the multiplex PCR reads with MiXCR, one entry per CDR3 protein. Found here are about 500,000 distinct CDR3 sequences, around 12% of them singletons; the top ten hold roughly 8.9%. These sequences were also reported in another study, on T cells in Graves' hyperthyroidism and ophthalmopathy.

The specimen comprised peripheral blood mononuclear cells (PBMCs), sampled at new diagnosis, from a patient treated with antithyroid drugs. These receptors all come from a woman under 40 with Graves disease.

The chain uses TRBV11-2 and TRBJ2-3, with 12 bases identical to TRBD2. The CDR3 contains 15 residues. Germline loops: CDR1 SGHAT, CDR2 FQNNGV. The V gene end was trimmed by 6 bases and the J gene end by 4 bases; junction bases not matched to a gene: 5. Written as DNA, the CDR3 is TGTGCCAGCAGTCGACTAGCGGGAGTGTCAGATACGCAGTATTTT. The encoded protein is CASSRLAGVSDTQYF.

A few counts support this clonotype. This chain connects TRBV12-3 or TRBV12-4 to TRBJ2-1; 9 bases agree with TRBD1. With V trimmed by 1 base and J by 8 bases, 18 bases remained unmatched. The CDR3 sequence is 19 residues long. CDR3 in amino acids: CASSLGTGDRDRVRYEQFF. The DNA for the CDR3 is TGTGCCAGCAGTTTAGGTACGGGGGACCGGGACAGGGTTAGGTATGAGCAGTTCTTC.